Below, 2 T cell receptor beta chains from the same sample are listed, as sequenced in a study of blood T cell repertoires in COVID-19. Generated by immunoSEQ multiplex PCR, the TCRdb table keeps only in-frame clones and is missing some. Altogether approximately 69,000 clones are present, 75% to 85% being singletons, with the ten largest covering around 47%. Source material: peripheral blood. These receptors all come from a human donor in a cohort sampled during active COVID-19.

J is TRBJ2-2 and V is TRBV18; TRBD2 matches at 9 bases. With 3 bases clipped from V and 6 bases from J, the junction kept 11 bases outside the gene matches. This CDR3 is built from 17 residues. Germline V gives CDR1 KGHSH, CDR2 LQKENI. CDR3 residues: CASSPRGSGSGPGELFF. As DNA, the CDR3 is TGTGCCAGCTCACCGCGCGGTAGCGGGAGCGGCCCCGGGGAGCTGTTTTTT.

This sequence joins TRBV2 and TRBJ2-7; 12 bases fit TRBD2. Germline values: CDR1 SNHLY, CDR2 FYNNEI. There are 15 residues in the CDR3. Unmatched junction bases numbered 4, after V lost 4 bases and J lost 3 bases. This CDR3 reads CASSVGLAGFYEQYF. Written as DNA, the CDR3 is TGTGCCAGCAGTGTTGGACTAGCGGGGTTCTACGAGCAGTACTTC.